This TCR beta chain comes out of a study of T cell changes during pregnancy in multiple sclerosis. V was cut by 5 bases and J by 2 bases, with 15 bases left in between. Germline CDR1 is LNHDA and CDR2 is SQIVND (reference sequence). This CDR3 is 16 amino acids long. The repertoire was sequenced with immunoSEQ multiplex PCR; TCRdb's copy has only in-frame clones and lacks some. The data show 60,000 to 95,000 clones, approximately 90% seen once. The chain links TRBV19 to TRBJ2-2, with D maybe TRBD1 (6 bases). The clonotype originates from a female donor with multiple sclerosis, enrolled in a pregnancy study. The sample in question was CD4+ T cells from peripheral blood mononuclear cells, obtained before pregnancy. This chain's CDR3 is CASSAGVRINTGELFF. CDR3 DNA: TGTGCCAGTAGTGCAGGGGTCCGGATTAACACCGGGGAGCTGTTTTTT.